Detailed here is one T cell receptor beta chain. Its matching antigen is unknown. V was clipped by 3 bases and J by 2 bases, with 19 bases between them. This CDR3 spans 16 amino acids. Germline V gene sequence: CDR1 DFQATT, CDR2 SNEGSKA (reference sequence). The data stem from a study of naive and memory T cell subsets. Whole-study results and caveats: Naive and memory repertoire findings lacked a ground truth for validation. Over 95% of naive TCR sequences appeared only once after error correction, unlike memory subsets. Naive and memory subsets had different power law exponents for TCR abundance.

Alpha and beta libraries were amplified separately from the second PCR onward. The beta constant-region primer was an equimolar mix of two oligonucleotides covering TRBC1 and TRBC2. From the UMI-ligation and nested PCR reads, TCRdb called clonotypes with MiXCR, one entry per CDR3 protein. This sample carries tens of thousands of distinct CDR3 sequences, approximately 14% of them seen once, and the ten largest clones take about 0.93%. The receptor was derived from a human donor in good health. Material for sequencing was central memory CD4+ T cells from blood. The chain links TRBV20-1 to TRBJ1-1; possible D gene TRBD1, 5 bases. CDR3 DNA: TGCAGTGCTAGTCAAGGGGCAGGCAGGCGAAACACTGAAGCTTTCTTT. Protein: CSASQGAGRRNTEAFF.